This T cell receptor (beta chain) came from a study of graft-versus-host responses after intestinal transplantation. Study overall: Anti-thymocyte globulin induction preceded about 3 years of tacrolimus and steroid maintenance in all recipients.

Sequencing was performed with immunoSEQ multiplex PCR; in TCRdb, only in-frame clones are kept and a portion is missing. The data contain over 65,000 clones, around 90% of them singletons. The CDR3 runs 11 residues. Trimming left V 6 bases short and J 3 bases short, with 7 bases between. The germline CDR1 and CDR2 sequences are DFQATT and SNEGSKA (reference sequence). Notes on the study in general: GvH clones turned up in recipient marrow; some had shown up first in ileum or blood.

On this clone: The antigen is undetermined.

Sequences were derived from unstimulated CD8+ T cells sorted from spleen or lymph node cells, sampled before transplant. The V call is TRBV20-1, the J call TRBJ2-3; D is undetermined. The sequence derives from a human donor who was the organ donor for an intestinal transplant. The CDR3, as DNA: TGCAGTGCCACCGGGACAGATACGCAGTATTTT. It codes for CSATGTDTQYF.